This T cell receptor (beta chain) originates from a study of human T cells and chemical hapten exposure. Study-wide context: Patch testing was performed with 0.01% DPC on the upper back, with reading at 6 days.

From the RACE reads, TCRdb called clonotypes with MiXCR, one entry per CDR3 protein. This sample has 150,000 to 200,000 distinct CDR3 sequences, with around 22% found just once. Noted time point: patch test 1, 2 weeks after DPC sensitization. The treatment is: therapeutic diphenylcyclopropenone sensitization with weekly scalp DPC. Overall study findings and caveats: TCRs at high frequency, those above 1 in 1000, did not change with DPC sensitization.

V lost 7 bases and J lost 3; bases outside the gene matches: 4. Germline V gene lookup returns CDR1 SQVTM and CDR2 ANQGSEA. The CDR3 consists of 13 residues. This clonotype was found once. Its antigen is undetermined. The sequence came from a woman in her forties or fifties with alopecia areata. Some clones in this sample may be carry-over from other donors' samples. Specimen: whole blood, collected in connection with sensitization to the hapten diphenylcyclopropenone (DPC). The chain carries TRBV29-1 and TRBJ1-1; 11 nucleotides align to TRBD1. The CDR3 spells CSGGQGADTEAFF. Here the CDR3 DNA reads TGCAGCGGCGGACAGGGGGCGGACACTGAAGCTTTCTTT.